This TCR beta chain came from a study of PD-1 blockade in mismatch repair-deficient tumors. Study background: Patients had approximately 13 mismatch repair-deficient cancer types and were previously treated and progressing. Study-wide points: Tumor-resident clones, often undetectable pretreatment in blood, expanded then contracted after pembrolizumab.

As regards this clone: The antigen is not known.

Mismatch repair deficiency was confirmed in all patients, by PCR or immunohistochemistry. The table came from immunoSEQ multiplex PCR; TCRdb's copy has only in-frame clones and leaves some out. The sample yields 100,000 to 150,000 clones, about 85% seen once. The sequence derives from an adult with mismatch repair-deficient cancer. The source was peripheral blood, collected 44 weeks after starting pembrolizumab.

The CDR3 reads CASSLMQGETQYF. In DNA, the CDR3 is TGTGCCAGCAGCTTAATGCAGGGGGAGACCCAGTACTTC. The chain uses TRBV7-9 and TRBJ2-5; a weak D match, TRBD1 (6 bases). V lost 2 bases and J lost 5, with 9 bases in between. From germline, CDR1 is SEHNR and CDR2 FQNEAQ (reference sequence). This CDR3 has 13 amino acids.